The sequence of this T cell receptor (beta chain) was determined in a study of blood T cell repertoires in COVID-19. Across the study: The samples span acute and convalescent COVID-19 from the United States, Italy and Spain. T cells, B-cell-depleted T cells, or PBMCs provided the cDNA or gDNA that served as material.

Original data processing: Quantification of nucleated cells was approximated via reference gene primer amplification. Repertoires were generated with immunoSEQ multiplex PCR, while TCRdb's copy carries only in-frame clones and drops some. V and J calls and clone size are copied from that table; D and trimming were computed from the DNA. The data contain approximately 40,000 clones, roughly 85% of them singletons. Germline V CDR1 and CDR2: MGHRA, YSYEKL. This CDR3 has 15 amino acids. V was clipped by 1 base and J by 0 bases, with 9 bases between them. This clone was seen just once. The origin of this receptor is a human donor in a cohort sampled during active COVID-19. J is TRBJ1-1 and V is TRBV4-1; D call uncertain. What was sequenced was peripheral blood. CDR3 sequence reads: CASSQGPGMNTEAFF. The CDR3 coding sequence is TGCGCCAGCAGCCAAGGTCCAGGAATGAACACTGAAGCTTTCTTT.